This T cell receptor (beta chain) was sequenced during a study of T-cell reconstitution after alpha-beta-depleted transplantation in children. V was pared by 10 bases and J by 3 bases, with 10 bases between. CDR1 and CDR2 (germline): MNHNY, SVGAGI (reference sequence). The CDR3 runs 11 residues. The authors prepared the TCRbeta library with unique molecular identifiers. A single record per CDR3 protein comes from TCRdb applying MiXCR to the PCR reads. The data show 500,000 to 600,000 distinct CDR3 sequences, around 17% seen once. This clonotype has just a few counts. The sequence was obtained from a human donor who donated a stem cell graft to a child with acute lymphoblastic leukemia. The chain uses TRBV6-6 and TRBJ2-7, with D hard to call. The sequences come from PBMCs from the stem cell graft donor, collected from the stem cell graft. CDR3 sequence: CATQDGYEQYF. In DNA form, the CDR3 reads TGTGCCACGCAGGACGGCTACGAGCAGTACTTC.